The 15 T cell receptor beta chains below come from one sample, sequenced in a study of blood T cell repertoires in COVID-19. The method was immunoSEQ multiplex PCR; TCRdb's version includes in-frame clones alone and lacks a portion of them. The repertoire holds 250,000 or so clones, with 89% as singletons. Sequencing was performed on peripheral blood. The source of these receptors is a woman aged 40 to 50 who had recovered from COVID-19.

The chain is built from TRBV9 and TRBJ1-2; possibly TRBD1 for D (6 bases). V gave up 3 bases and J gave up 2 bases, with 11 bases separating them. Germline V gene lookup returns CDR1 SGDLS and CDR2 YYNGEE. The CDR3 covers 14 residues. The CDR3 sequence: CASSETGMNYGYTF. The CDR3 nucleotides read TGTGCCAGCAGCGAGACAGGTATGAACTATGGCTACACCTTC. Together with reference TRBV9 and TRBJ1-2, the CDR3 gives the full variable domain: DSGVTQTPKHLITATGQRVTLRCSPRSGDLSVYWYQQSLDQGLQFLIQYYNGEERAKGNILERFSAQQFPDLHSELNLSSLELGDSALYFCASSETGMNYGYTFGSGTRLTVV.

The chain uses TRBV7-9 and TRBJ1-2; D gene unclear. In germline, CDR1 is SEHNR, CDR2 FQNEAQ (reference sequence). Trimming took 0 bases from V and 5 from J, leaving 13 bases between them. The length of the CDR3 is 15 residues. The CDR3 reads CASSLAAIGSYGYTF. CDR3 coding DNA: TGTGCCAGCAGCTTAGCGGCCATCGGGTCGTATGGCTACACCTTC.

This sequence joins TRBV5-1 and TRBJ1-1; D remains unclear. Germline V CDR1 and CDR2: SGHRS, YFSETQ. The CDR3 is 14 residues long. V was shortened by 4 bases and J by 1 base, with 11 bases between the two germline ends. CDR3 amino acids: CASSPAVRNTEAFF. The CDR3 DNA reads TGCGCCAGCAGCCCGGCGGTCAGGAACACTGAAGCTTTCTTT.

Comments on this clone: One end of the junction fails to match germline, which may point to a read error. The V and J genes are TRBV7-9 and TRBJ2-7; 9 bases align to TRBD2. The CDR3 sequence is 15 residues long. CDR1 SEHNR and CDR2 FQNEAQ come from the germline V gene (reference sequence). As DNA, the CDR3 is TGTGCCAGCAGCCCAGGCGGGAGGGTCTCCCACGAGCAGTACTTC. Translating it yields CASSPGGRVSHEQYF. Variable domain in full (rest from reference TRBV7-9 and TRBJ2-7): DTGVSQNPRHKITKRGQNVTFRCDPISEHNRLYWYRQTLGQGPEFLTYFQNEAQLEKSRLLSDRFSAERPKGSFSTLEIQRTEQGDSAMYLCASSPGGRVSHEQYFGPGTRLTVT.

The chain has TRBV10-1 and TRBJ1-1, with a weak D call TRBD1 (5 bases). Germline V lookup: CDR1 WNHNN, CDR2 SYGVQD (reference sequence). The ends were cut back, 0 bases at V and 4 bases at J, with 21 bases in the middle. This CDR3 spans 18 amino acids. CDR3 bases: TGCGCCAGCAGTGAGTCAATAAGAGTAGGGGTTAGCTCCACTGAAGCTTTCTTT. Its translation: CASSESIRVGVSSTEAFF.

The J gene is TRBJ1-1, the V gene TRBV30; D is perhaps TRBD1 (5 bases). This CDR3 spans 12 amino acids. Trimming took off 8 bases at V and 5 bases at J, with 15 bases between the two ends. CDR1 is GTSNPN, CDR2 SVGIG, per germline (reference sequence). The CDR3 DNA reads as TGTGCCAGTATGGGGCAGTGGACTGAAGCTTTCTTT. Protein sequence: CASMGQWTEAFF.

This clone was counted once. The rearrangement joins TRBV20-1 to TRBJ2-3, with 8 bases identical to TRBD2. Losses at the gene ends were 3 bases for V and 0 bases for J; bases not matched to a gene: 5. The CDR3 has 15 residues. CDR1 and CDR2 from the germline V gene are DFQATT and SNEGSKA (reference sequence). CDR3 amino acids: CSASVRGESTDTQYF. CDR3 nucleotide sequence: TGCAGTGCTAGTGTGCGGGGGGAGAGCACAGATACGCAGTATTTT.

The gene calls are TRBV4-1 and TRBJ2-7, with TRBD1 matching over 9 bases. The CDR3 extends over 16 amino acids. Germline CDR1 MGHRA, CDR2 YSYEKL. J was trimmed by 2 bases and V by 4 bases; bases with no gene match: 9. CDR3: CASSRDPQGAPYEQYF. The CDR3 coding sequence is TGCGCCAGCAGCCGCGACCCACAGGGGGCACCCTACGAGCAGTACTTC.

The J gene is TRBJ1-1, the V gene TRBV27, with D uncertain. Germline CDR1 reads MNHEY; CDR2 reads SMNVEV (reference sequence). Trimming removed 5 bases from V and 1 base from J, with 11 bases in between. The CDR3 sequence is 14 residues long. CDR3 sequence reads: CASSTNYGNTEAFF. CDR3 DNA: TGTGCCAGCAGTACTAATTACGGGAACACTGAAGCTTTCTTT.

This rearrangement joins TRBV2 to TRBJ1-1; D remains ambiguous. Germline V lookup: CDR1 SNHLY, CDR2 FYNNEI. Trimming pared 8 bases from V and 5 bases from J, leaving 12 bases between. The CDR3 is made up of 12 amino acids. The CDR3 region has the DNA TGTGCCAGCGGAGATGTTGGGACTGAAGCTTTCTTT. Amino acid sequence: CASGDVGTEAFF. Full variable domain (rest looked up from reference TRBV2 and TRBJ1-1): EPEVTQTPSHQVTQMGQEVILRCVPISNHLYFYWYRQILGQKVEFLVSFYNNEISEKSEIFDDQFSVERPDGSNFTLKIRSTKLEDSAMYFCASGDVGTEAFFGQGTRLTVV.

The V call is TRBV25-1, the J call TRBJ2-7; a weak D match, TRBD1 (6 bases). V dropped 3 bases and J dropped 7 bases, with 19 bases sitting between them. The CDR3 contains 15 residues. The germline V gene encodes CDR1 MGHDK and CDR2 SYGVNS. Here the CDR3 reads CASSDSGTFPPEQYF. The CDR3 DNA follows: TGTGCCAGCAGTGACTCCGGGACATTTCCCCCAGAGCAGTACTTC.

This rearrangement joins TRBV19 to TRBJ1-1, with D perhaps matching TRBD1 (6 bases). Trimming removed 5 bases at V and 0 bases at J, with 13 bases between. CDR1 and CDR2 (germline): LNHDA, SQIVND (reference sequence). The CDR3 consists of 15 residues. The CDR3 protein is CASSEADSLNTEAFF. The CDR3 coding sequence is TGTGCCAGTAGTGAGGCGGACAGTTTGAACACTGAAGCTTTCTTT.

V gene TRBV6-5 combines with J gene TRBJ2-3; 7 positions agree with TRBD1. The ends lost 7 bases at V and 2 bases at J; junction bases unmatched: 3. Germline V lookup: CDR1 MNHEY, CDR2 SVGAGI. The CDR3 is made up of 13 amino acids. The DNA of the CDR3 is TGTGCCAGCACGGACAGGCCCACAGATACGCAGTATTTT. It codes for CASTDRPTDTQYF.

The genes are TRBV5-1 and TRBJ2-3, with unresolved D. CDR1 and CDR2 from the germline V gene are SGHRS and YFSETQ. This CDR3 region has 16 residues. The ends were cut back, 2 bases at V and 3 bases at J, with 16 bases in the middle. CDR3 amino acids: CASSLFAEHSTDTQYF. CDR3 nucleotides: TGCGCCAGCAGCTTATTTGCAGAACACAGTACAGATACGCAGTATTTT. Filled out from reference TRBV5-1 and TRBJ2-3, the complete variable domain reads KAGVTQTPRYLIKTRGQQVTLSCSPISGHRSVSWYQQTPGQGLQFLFEYFSETQRNKGNFPGRFSGRQFSNSRSEMNVSTLELGDSALYLCASSLFAEHSTDTQYFGPGTRLTVL.

This rearrangement joins TRBV19 to TRBJ2-3, with a tentative D call TRBD2 (7 bases). Germline V gene lookup returns CDR1 LNHDA and CDR2 SQIVND (reference sequence). This CDR3 spans 14 amino acids. The V and J ends lost 5 bases and 2 bases respectively, with 11 bases between them. The CDR3 region has the DNA TGTGCCAGTAGTGTCCGGGGGGCCACAGATACGCAGTATTTT. Translated, it gives CASSVRGATDTQYF.